This T cell receptor (beta chain) was recorded in a study of neurological immune-mediated disorders. The CDR3 is made up of 15 amino acids. V was cut by 6 bases and J by 0 bases, with 14 bases left in between. As to time point: longitudinal time-point 2. Libraries used 2 million unsorted PBMCs kept frozen in RNAlater. 5'RACE with 10-nucleotide random UMIs produced the cDNA. One entry per CDR3 protein, called by TCRdb with MiXCR from the 5' RACE reads. The sample has tens of thousands of distinct CDR3 sequences, around 13% seen once; the top ten hold just under 5%. The study, taken as a whole, reports: Private repertoires in all groups were suggested, as expanded clones shared no CDR3 amino acid sequences across subjects. The most TCR clonal expansion was seen in HTLV-1-associated myelopathy, whereas the least was seen in multiple sclerosis, below the level in healthy controls.

As regards this clonotype: Its antigen is not known. A much larger clone sits a single nucleotide away, making a read error possible.

The V call is TRBV12-3 or TRBV12-4, the J call TRBJ1-2, with D possibly matching TRBD1 (6 bases). The sequencing sample was made of PBMCs. The sequence came from a female donor with HTLV-1-associated myelopathy (HAM/TSP). The chain's CDR3 is CASSLRTVSNYGYTF. The CDR3 nucleotides read TGTGCCAGCAGCCTCCGGACAGTGTCTAACTATGGCTACACCTTC.